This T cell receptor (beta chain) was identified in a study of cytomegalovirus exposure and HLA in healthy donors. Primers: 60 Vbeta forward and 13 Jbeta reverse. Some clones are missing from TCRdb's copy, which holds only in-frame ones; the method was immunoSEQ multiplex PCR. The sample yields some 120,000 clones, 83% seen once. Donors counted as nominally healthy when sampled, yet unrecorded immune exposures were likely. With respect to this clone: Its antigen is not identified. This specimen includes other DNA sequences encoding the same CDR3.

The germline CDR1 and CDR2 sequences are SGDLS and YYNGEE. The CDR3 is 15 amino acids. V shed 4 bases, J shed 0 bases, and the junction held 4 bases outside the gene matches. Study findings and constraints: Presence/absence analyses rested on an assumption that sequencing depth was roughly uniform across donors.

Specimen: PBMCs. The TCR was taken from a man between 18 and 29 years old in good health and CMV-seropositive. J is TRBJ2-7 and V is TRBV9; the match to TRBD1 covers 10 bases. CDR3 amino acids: CASSPGTGASYEQYF. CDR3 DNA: TGTGCCAGCAGCCCTGGGACAGGGGCCTCCTACGAGCAGTACTTC.